This entry concerns a single T cell receptor beta chain. Patients from Seattle were sampled longitudinally, starting during active infection. Assay used: immunoSEQ multiplex PCR; TCRdb lists only in-frame clones, some missing. The data show approximately 170,000 clones, roughly four fifths seen once. This specimen comes from a study of blood T cell repertoires in COVID-19. The wider study: From T cells, B-cell-depleted T cells, or PBMCs came the material, which was cDNA or gDNA.

The CDR3 consists of 18 residues. Trimming took 1 base from V and 10 from J; bases not matched to a gene: 17. Germline loops: CDR1 MGHRA, CDR2 YSYEKL. This clonotype originated in a woman older than 75 with COVID-19, enrolled during active disease. V is TRBV4-1 and J is TRBJ2-1; 9 bases are shared with TRBD1. The specimen sequenced was peripheral blood. The chain's CDR3 is CASSQAGQGWKGLVEQFF. CDR3 nucleotide sequence: TGCGCCAGCAGCCAAGCGGGACAGGGATGGAAGGGTCTCGTCGAGCAGTTCTTC.